These T cell receptor beta chains were read from a single sample in a study of cytomegalovirus exposure and HLA in healthy donors. Only in-frame clones appear in the TCRdb table, and some are missing; sequencing was by immunoSEQ multiplex PCR. The sample includes some 100,000 clones, 65% to 80% of them seen just once. Specimen: PBMCs. These receptor sequences come from a woman aged 18-29 years in good health and CMV-seropositive. The CDR3 runs from the conserved cysteine through the conserved F or W. Each record gives: CDR3 length, J gene, D gene, clone size, V gene, CDR3 protein, CDR3 DNA. D genes are given only for firm matches. Clone size is given for some rows only: seen once, a few or many times, or a class if the clone is expanded.

cdr3_length: 15; j_call: TRBJ2-7; d_call: TRBD2; clone_size: .; v_call: TRBV4-2; cdr3_aa: CASSQEGSGSYEQYF; cdr3_nt: TGTGCCAGCAGCCAAGAAGGTAGCGGGAGCTACGAGCAGTACTTC
cdr3_length: 15; j_call: TRBJ1-2; d_call: .; clone_size: .; v_call: TRBV5-6; cdr3_aa: CASSFKPQNSYGYTF; cdr3_nt: TGTGCCAGCAGCTTCAAACCCCAGAATTCCTATGGCTACACCTTC
cdr3_length: 15; j_call: TRBJ2-2; d_call: TRBD2; clone_size: .; v_call: TRBV6-5; cdr3_aa: CASRLAGDYTGELFF; cdr3_nt: TGTGCCAGCAGATTAGCGGGGGATTACACCGGGGAGCTGTTTTTT
cdr3_length: 15; j_call: TRBJ2-7; d_call: .; clone_size: few; v_call: TRBV4-3; cdr3_aa: CASSQVPGETYEQYF; cdr3_nt: TGCGCCAGCAGCCAAGTCCCCGGGGAAACCTACGAGCAGTACTTC
cdr3_length: 17; j_call: TRBJ1-6; d_call: TRBD1; clone_size: .; v_call: TRBV6-1; cdr3_aa: CASSEARRAGGGSPLHF; cdr3_nt: TGTGCCAGCAGTGAAGCGCGTCGTGCAGGGGGCGGCTCACCCCTCCACTTT
cdr3_length: 14; j_call: TRBJ2-2; d_call: .; clone_size: .; v_call: TRBV7-6; cdr3_aa: CASKESPNTGELFF; cdr3_nt: TGTGCCAGCAAGGAGTCGCCCAACACCGGGGAGCTGTTTTTT
cdr3_length: 15; j_call: TRBJ2-5; d_call: TRBD1; clone_size: .; v_call: TRBV6-6; cdr3_aa: CASNRGTGRTETQYF; cdr3_nt: TGTGCCAGCAATAGGGGGACAGGGCGTACAGAGACCCAGTACTTC
cdr3_length: 14; j_call: TRBJ1-1; d_call: TRBD1; clone_size: .; v_call: TRBV9; cdr3_aa: CASSPQDRETEAFF; cdr3_nt: TGTGCCAGCAGCCCCCAGGACAGGGAAACTGAAGCTTTCTTT
cdr3_length: 13; j_call: TRBJ1-2; d_call: TRBD1; clone_size: .; v_call: TRBV2; cdr3_aa: CASTLGQALGYTF; cdr3_nt: TGTGCCAGCACCCTAGGACAGGCCTTGGGCTACACCTTC
cdr3_length: 14; j_call: TRBJ1-6; d_call: TRBD1; clone_size: .; v_call: TRBV6-5; cdr3_aa: CASSQDRGNSPLHF; cdr3_nt: TGTGCCAGCAGTCAGGACAGGGGGAATTCACCCCTCCACTTT
cdr3_length: 18; j_call: TRBJ2-6; d_call: TRBD1; clone_size: .; v_call: TRBV10-3; cdr3_aa: CAISESQGVGSGANVLTF; cdr3_nt: TGTGCCATCAGTGAGTCCCAGGGGGTCGGCTCTGGGGCCAACGTCCTGACTTTC
cdr3_length: 15; j_call: TRBJ2-7; d_call: TRBD2; clone_size: .; v_call: TRBV27; cdr3_aa: CASSFVERGSYEQYF; cdr3_nt: TGTGCCAGCAGTTTCGTCGAGCGGGGTTCCTACGAGCAGTACTTC
cdr3_length: 13; j_call: TRBJ1-5; d_call: .; clone_size: .; v_call: TRBV28; cdr3_aa: CATGEGKNQPQHF; cdr3_nt: TGTGCCACCGGGGAAGGGAAGAATCAGCCCCAGCATTTT
cdr3_length: 16; j_call: TRBJ2-2; d_call: .; clone_size: few; v_call: TRBV25-1; cdr3_aa: CASSGSEEGSAGELFF; cdr3_nt: TGTGCCAGCAGTGGATCCGAGGAGGGGTCGGCCGGGGAGCTGTTTTTT
cdr3_length: 13; j_call: TRBJ2-1; d_call: .; clone_size: .; v_call: TRBV9; cdr3_aa: CASSVGQHNEQFF; cdr3_nt: TGTGCCAGCAGCGTAGGACAGCACAATGAGCAGTTCTTC